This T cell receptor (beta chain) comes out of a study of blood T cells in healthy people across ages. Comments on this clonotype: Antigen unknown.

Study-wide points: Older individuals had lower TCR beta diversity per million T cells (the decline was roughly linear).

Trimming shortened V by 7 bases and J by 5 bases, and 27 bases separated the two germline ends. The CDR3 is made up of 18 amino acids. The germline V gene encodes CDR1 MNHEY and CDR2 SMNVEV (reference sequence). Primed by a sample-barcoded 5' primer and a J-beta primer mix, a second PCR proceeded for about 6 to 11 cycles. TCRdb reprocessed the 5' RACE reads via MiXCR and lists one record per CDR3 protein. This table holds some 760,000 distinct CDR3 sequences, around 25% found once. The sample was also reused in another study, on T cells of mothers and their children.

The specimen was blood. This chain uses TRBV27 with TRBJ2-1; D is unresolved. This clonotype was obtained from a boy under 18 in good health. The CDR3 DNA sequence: TGTGCCAGCAACCAATGGCCGGTCCGCGAGCAAACTCACAATGAGCAGTTCTTC. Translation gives CASNQWPVREQTHNEQFF.